This T cell receptor (beta chain) originates from a study of response to subunit inactivated influenza vaccine. General study findings and limits: A suggestion made by the authors is that each seasonal influenza vaccination recruits few new T cells.

TCRdb independently ran MiXCR on the RT-PCR reads; one entry per CDR3 protein. Of about 700,000 distinct CDR3 sequences in the sample, approximately 14% were seen once. The CDR3 totals 18 residues. V was pared by 3 bases and J by 1 base, with 24 bases between. From germline, CDR1 is DFQATT and CDR2 SNEGSKA (reference sequence). This clonotype was seen a few times. The antigen is undetermined. The material was PBMCs from blood, obtained less than 13 days after vaccination. The gene calls are TRBV20-1 and TRBJ2-5, with D tentatively TRBD1 (7 bases). This TCR came from a man in his fifties or sixties who received an inactivated influenza vaccine. The CDR3 is CSARRGVVRGGFQETQYF. The CDR3 nucleotides read TGCAGTGCTAGGAGGGGGGTAGTGAGAGGGGGCTTCCAAGAGACCCAGTACTTC.